The 15 T cell receptor beta chains below come from one sample, sequenced in a study of identical twins. TCRdb reprocessed the 5' RACE reads via MiXCR and lists one record per CDR3 protein. The repertoire holds about 460,000 distinct CDR3 sequences, with 11% to 15% as singletons. The data also belong to a second study, concerning yellow fever vaccine responses in identical twins.

Specimen: CD4+ T cells sorted from blood. The source is a woman aged 18-29 years in good health.

This clonotype turned up a few times. The J gene is TRBJ2-2, the V gene TRBV7-2; D unresolved. Germline-derived CDR1 and CDR2 are SGHTA and FQGNSA. The CDR3 extends over 15 amino acids. The V end lost 6 bases, the J end lost 2 bases, and 13 bases lay between the germline ends. In DNA, the CDR3 is TGTGCCAGCAGAATAACCCCCAGTAACACCGGGGAGCTGTTTTTT. Amino acid sequence: CASRITPSNTGELFF. The whole variable domain, filled in from reference TRBV7-2 and TRBJ2-2, reads GAGVSQSPSNKVTEKGKDVELRCDPISGHTALYWYRQSLGQGLEFLIYFQGNSAPDKSGLPSDRFSAERTGGSVSTLTIQRTQQEDSAVYLCASRITPSNTGELFFGEGSRLTVL.

The rearrangement joins TRBV20-1 to TRBJ2-3; D uncertain. Germline-derived CDR1 and CDR2 are DFQATT and SNEGSKA (reference sequence). The CDR3 covers 11 residues. V shed 3 bases and J shed 3 bases, with 4 bases lying between them. CDR3 residues: CSASDTDTQYF. The CDR3 DNA sequence: TGCAGTGCTAGTGATACAGATACGCAGTATTTT.

The J gene is TRBJ2-3, the V gene TRBV5-1; tentative D call: TRBD1 (6 bases). Germline V lookup: CDR1 SGHRS, CDR2 YFSETQ. Trimming shortened V by 4 bases and J by 1 base, and 19 bases separated the two germline ends. The CDR3 has 17 residues. CDR3 residues: CASSLRTELGRTDTQYF. The CDR3 DNA reads as TGCGCCAGCAGCCTTAGGACAGAGCTAGGCCGCACAGATACGCAGTATTTT.

The chain couples TRBV7-3 to TRBJ2-2, with TRBD2 matching over 11 bases. The CDR3 runs 16 residues. Germline CDR1 reads SGHTA; CDR2 reads FQGTGA. J lost 4 bases, V lost 2 bases, and 3 bases had no gene match. CDR3 nucleotides: TGTGCCAGCAGCTTAGTAGCGGGGGGGATCACCGGGGAGCTGTTTTTT. It specifies CASSLVAGGITGELFF.

In nucleotides, the CDR3 is TGTGCCAGCAGCCCCCCTCCGAGGACAGGGAGCTCCGGTTGGGGTTACGAGCAGTACTTC. Amino acids: CASSPPPRTGSSGWGYEQYF. The J gene is TRBJ2-7, the V gene TRBV7-8; 8 positions match TRBD1. Germline V gene data show CDR1 as SGHVS and CDR2 as FQNEAQ. CDR3 length equals 20 residues. V shed 5 bases, J shed 4 bases, and the junction held 25 bases outside the gene matches.

The chain carries TRBV6-1 and TRBJ1-1; D might be TRBD1 (5 bases). Germline CDR1 is MNHNS and CDR2 is SASEGT. V was trimmed by 8 bases and J by 3 bases, leaving 13 bases between them. The CDR3 is 13 amino acids. The CDR3 nucleotides read TGTGCCAGCGGCGGACACCTCTACACTGAAGCTTTCTTT. Its translation: CASGGHLYTEAFF.

J is TRBJ2-3 and V is TRBV7-9; a weak D match, TRBD2 (7 bases). Germline lookup yields CDR1 SEHNR and CDR2 FQNEAQ (reference sequence). The CDR3 length is 12 residues. CDR3 in amino acids: CAGRGGQDTQYF. The CDR3 DNA reads as TGTGCAGGGAGGGGGGGGCAAGATACGCAGTATTTT.

This clonotype was seen once. This chain links TRBV18 with TRBJ2-7; D is perhaps TRBD1 (6 bases). The CDR3 contains 15 residues. The ends were cut back, 2 bases at V and 4 bases at J, with 15 bases in the middle. Germline V gene data show CDR1 as KGHSH and CDR2 as LQKENI. CDR3 in amino acids: CASSPSRDMVYEQYF. DNA for the CDR3: TGTGCCAGCTCACCAAGCCGGGACATGGTTTACGAGCAGTACTTC.

The chain joins TRBV7-9 to TRBJ2-3, with TRBD2 matching 11 bases. CDR3 length: 17 amino acids. V lost 6 bases and J lost 2; bases outside the gene matches: 10. The germline V gene has CDR1 SEHNR and CDR2 FQNEAQ (reference sequence). CDR3 bases: TGTGCCAGCAGACACAAGCTAGCGGGGGGATACACAGATACGCAGTATTTT. Protein sequence: CASRHKLAGGYTDTQYF.

This clonotype was picked up a small number of times. The V and J genes are TRBV5-1 and TRBJ2-6; D gene unclear. The germline CDR1 and CDR2 sequences are SGHRS and YFSETQ. Trimming shortened V by 4 bases and J by 0 bases, and 5 bases separated the two germline ends. The CDR3 spans 14 residues. The CDR3 DNA sequence: TGCGCCAGCAGCAAGAGCTCTGGGGCCAACGTCCTGACTTTC. Translated, it gives CASSKSSGANVLTF.

A few counts support this clonotype. The rearrangement links TRBV28 to TRBJ2-1, with 11 positions matching TRBD2. Germline CDR1 reads MDHEN; CDR2 reads SYDVKM. Trimming at V came to 6 bases and at J to 6 bases, leaving 7 bases not matched to a gene. The CDR3 has 15 residues. DNA of the CDR3: TGTGCCAGCAGACTAGCGGGGGTGGTAAGCAATGAGCAGTTCTTC. It encodes CASRLAGVVSNEQFF.

The CDR3 DNA reads TGTGCCAGCAGCTTAGATCCCTCACCGGGACAGATTGTTAGAAGCGGAAGGGGTGACAATGAGCAGTTCTTC. Its protein product is CASSLDPSPGQIVRSGRGDNEQFF. This chain connects TRBV11-2 to TRBJ2-1; 7 bases match TRBD1. This CDR3 spans 24 amino acids. Germline V gene sequence: CDR1 SGHAT, CDR2 FQNNGV. Trimming took 0 bases from V and 5 from J; bases not matched to a gene: 31.

V is TRBV7-9 and J is TRBJ2-5; TRBD1 aligns across 7 bases. The V gene end was trimmed by 4 bases and the J gene end by 0 bases; junction bases not matched to a gene: 11. Germline lookup yields CDR1 SEHNR and CDR2 FQNEAQ (reference sequence). CDR3 length equals 17 residues. CDR3 in amino acids: CASSSPGGHPYQETQYF. CDR3 sequence (DNA): TGTGCCAGCAGCTCACCAGGGGGACACCCCTACCAAGAGACCCAGTACTTC.

Written as DNA, the CDR3 is TGTGCCAGTAGTATAGCTCGGGGACAGGGCTCTGGGGCCAACGTCCTGACTTTC. Its translation is CASSIARGQGSGANVLTF. The V gene is TRBV19, the J gene TRBJ2-6, with 9 bases lining up with TRBD1. The CDR3 is 18 amino acids. The germline gives CDR1 LNHDA, CDR2 SQIVND (reference sequence). The V gene end was trimmed by 1 base and the J gene end by 0 bases; junction bases not matched to a gene: 4.

This clonotype was seen ten or more times. The rearrangement uses TRBV12-3 or TRBV12-4 and TRBJ1-1; D is possibly TRBD1 (5 bases). V gave up 8 bases and J gave up 4 bases, with 14 bases separating them. The CDR3 has 13 residues. The CDR3 loop reads CASGLRESTEAFF. For the CDR3, the DNA is TGTGCCAGCGGACTCAGGGAAAGCACTGAAGCTTTCTTT.